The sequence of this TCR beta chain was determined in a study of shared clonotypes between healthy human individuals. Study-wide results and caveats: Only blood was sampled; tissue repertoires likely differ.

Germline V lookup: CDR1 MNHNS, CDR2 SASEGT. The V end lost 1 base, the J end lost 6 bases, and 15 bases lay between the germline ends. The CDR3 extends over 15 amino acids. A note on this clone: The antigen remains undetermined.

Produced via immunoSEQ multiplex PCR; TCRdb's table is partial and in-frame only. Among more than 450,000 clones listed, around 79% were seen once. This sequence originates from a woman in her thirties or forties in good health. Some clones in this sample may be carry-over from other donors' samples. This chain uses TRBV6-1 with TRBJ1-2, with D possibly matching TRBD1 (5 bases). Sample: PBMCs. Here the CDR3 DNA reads TGTGCCAGCAGTGAAGACCCCCGGGACCCGGATGGCTACACCTTC. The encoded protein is CASSEDPRDPDGYTF.